This entry lists 28 T cell receptor beta chains sequenced from one sample in a study of early T cells in non-severe SARS-CoV-2 infection. In TCRdb, the 5' RACE reads were re-called with MiXCR into one record per CDR3 protein. This sample has under 60,000 distinct CDR3 sequences, with roughly 10% found just once. The sample taken for sequencing was whole blood. The receptors shown here come from an adult who was a healthcare worker with PCR-confirmed SARS-CoV-2 infection or an uninfected control (not recorded which).

This clonotype was counted only a few times. The chain is built from TRBV7-2 and TRBJ1-4; D gene unclear. This CDR3 contains 13 residues. Deletions cut 4 bases from V and 11 bases from J, with 14 bases between. CDR1 is SGHTA and CDR2 is FQGNSA in the germline V gene. CDR3 amino acids: CASSSSGYEKLFF. CDR3 nucleotide sequence: TGTGCCAGCAGCTCTTCCGGGTACGAGAAACTGTTTTTT.

The chain has TRBV2 and TRBJ1-1; weak D call: TRBD1 (6 bases). CDR3 length: 16 residues. Trimming pared 2 bases from V and 4 bases from J, leaving 17 bases between. Germline loops: CDR1 SNHLY, CDR2 FYNNEI. The CDR3 spells CASSELAGARVTEAFF. The CDR3 nucleotides read TGTGCCAGCAGTGAACTTGCGGGGGCGCGAGTCACTGAAGCTTTCTTT.

The J gene is TRBJ2-1, the V gene TRBV10-3; a weak D match, TRBD2 (6 bases). CDR1 and CDR2 from the germline V gene are ENHRY and SYGVKD. V lost 3 bases, J lost 3 bases, and 9 bases lay in between. This CDR3 region has 14 residues. The CDR3 here is CAISELAGYNEQFF. The CDR3 DNA reads TGTGCCATCAGTGAACTAGCTGGCTACAATGAGCAGTTCTTC.

The chain carries TRBV28 and TRBJ2-7, with TRBD1 matching over 9 bases. The CDR3 consists of 13 residues. V dropped 4 bases and J dropped 5; count of bases not matched to a gene: 3. Germline V gene data show CDR1 as MDHEN and CDR2 as SYDVKM. In DNA, the CDR3 is TGTGCCAGCAGTTCGGGACAGGGAGACGAGCAGTACTTC. Its translation: CASSSGQGDEQYF.

This clonotype has a count of ten or more. The genes are TRBV18 and TRBJ1-2; TRBD1 might be the D (5 bases). V lost 2 bases to trimming and J lost 4 bases, with 11 bases between them. Germline V gene data show CDR1 as KGHSH and CDR2 as LQKENI. The CDR3 is made up of 14 amino acids. In nucleotides, the CDR3 is TGTGCCAGCTCACCAAAGGGGCGTTCCTATGGCTACACCTTC. It is translated as CASSPKGRSYGYTF.

Here the CDR3 DNA reads TGCAGTGCTAGAGAGTTTGGAGCCGCCGGGGAGCTGTTTTTT. Its translation is CSAREFGAAGELFF. The chain uses TRBV20-1 and TRBJ2-2; D not resolved. The CDR3 consists of 14 residues. V lost 0 bases, J lost 6 bases, and 11 bases lay in between. Germline V gives CDR1 DFQATT, CDR2 SNEGSKA (reference sequence).

This sequence joins TRBV29-1 and TRBJ2-1; TRBD1 matches at 10 bases. Trimming took 6 bases from V and 3 from J; bases not matched to a gene: 5. Germline CDR1 reads SQVTM; CDR2 reads ANQGSEA. This CDR3 has 14 residues. The CDR3 nucleotides are TGCAGCGTGGGCCGGGACAGGGGCTACAATGAGCAGTTCTTC. This encodes CSVGRDRGYNEQFF.

This clonotype was seen ten or more times. This chain links TRBV6-5 with TRBJ1-1, with D hard to call. Germline assignment: CDR1 MNHEY and CDR2 SVGAGI. Trimming left V 4 bases short and J 4 bases short, with 13 bases between. The CDR3 sequence is 14 residues long. The CDR3, as DNA: TGTGCCAGCAGTTTTCGGGGAGAGGGCACTGAAGCTTTCTTT. It specifies CASSFRGEGTEAFF.

The rearrangement uses TRBV7-9 and TRBJ1-2; 7 bases map to TRBD1. CDR3 length: 14 residues. Germline CDR1 reads SEHNR; CDR2 reads FQNEAQ (reference sequence). V was clipped by 5 bases and J by 2 bases; unmatched bases: 5. The CDR3 DNA follows: TGTGCCAGCAGCCCCCTGGACAGGAACTATGGCTACACCTTC. It codes for CASSPLDRNYGYTF.

V usage is TRBV29-1 and J usage is TRBJ1-4; no clear D. The CDR3 is 17 residues long. Germline values: CDR1 SQVTM, CDR2 ANQGSEA. V lost 0 bases and J lost 0, with 14 bases in between. This CDR3 reads CSVEEGSLFATNEKLFF. The CDR3 DNA sequence: TGCAGCGTTGAAGAGGGCAGCCTGTTCGCAACTAATGAAAAACTGTTTTTT.

The chain joins TRBV11-3 to TRBJ2-2, with TRBD1 matching 7 bases. In germline, CDR1 is SGHNT, CDR2 YENEEA. The CDR3 loop spans 15 amino acids. The V and J ends lost 4 bases and 4 bases, in that order; junction bases with no gene match: 6. The chain's CDR3 is CASSSGTAITGELFF. CDR3 DNA: TGTGCCAGCAGCTCCGGGACAGCGATCACCGGGGAGCTGTTTTTT.

There are many counts of this clonotype. The chain is built from TRBV7-8 and TRBJ2-1; 8 bases agree with TRBD2. From germline, CDR1 is SGHVS and CDR2 FQNEAQ. The CDR3 totals 16 residues. Losses at the gene ends were 6 bases for V and 9 bases for J; bases not matched to a gene: 16. The CDR3 reads CASSFPTGLALGEQFF. The CDR3 DNA reads TGTGCCAGCAGTTTCCCGACCGGACTAGCCCTTGGTGAGCAGTTCTTC.

The CDR3 loop is CASSTTLGQVSDTQYF. CDR3 DNA sequence: TGTGCCAGCAGCACAACCCTCGGACAGGTTTCAGATACGCAGTATTTT. J is TRBJ2-3 and V is TRBV21-1; the table's TRBD1 call for D was not verified on the DNA. TRBV21-1 is assigned pseudogene status. This CDR3 region has 16 residues.

This clonotype was observed a handful of times. The chain links TRBV5-1 to TRBJ2-7; possible D gene TRBD1, 6 bases. This CDR3 region has 14 residues. The V gene's germline CDR1 is SGHRS and CDR2 YFSETQ. Trimming shortened V by 1 base and J by 6 bases, and 14 bases separated the two germline ends. CDR3 region: CASSLFPGEAEQYF. The CDR3 nucleotides are TGCGCCAGCAGCTTGTTCCCAGGGGAAGCCGAGCAGTACTTC.

This rearrangement joins TRBV12-3 or TRBV12-4 to TRBJ2-7; TRBD2 is a possible D gene (5 bases). The CDR3 length is 13 residues. V was pared by 8 bases and J by 3 bases, with 14 bases between. The CDR3 DNA sequence: TGTGCCAGCGCCCCGGGGAATGGCTACGAGCAGTACTTC. It yields the protein CASAPGNGYEQYF.

This clonotype was seen at least ten times. This sequence joins TRBV28 and TRBJ1-5; D is uncertain. CDR1 is MDHEN and CDR2 is SYDVKM in the germline V gene. Trimming took 2 bases from V and 3 from J, leaving 11 bases between them. CDR3 size: 15 residues. CDR3 amino acids: CASSLGGQINQPQHF. CDR3 in DNA: TGTGCCAGCAGTTTAGGAGGGCAGATCAATCAGCCCCAGCATTTT.

This clonotype was recorded many times. This chain uses TRBV6-4 with TRBJ2-2; D call uncertain. In germline, CDR1 is MRHNA, CDR2 SNTAGT. The V and J ends lost 0 bases and 4 bases respectively, with 3 bases between them. The CDR3 runs to 13 residues. Written as DNA, the CDR3 is TGTGCCAGCAGTGACTCGTCCACCGGGGAGCTGTTTTTT. It is translated as CASSDSSTGELFF.

As to this clonotype: This may stem from a read error, because a much larger clone lies one nucleotide away. The gene calls are TRBV12-3 or TRBV12-4 and TRBJ1-5, with 8 positions matching TRBD1. Trimming removed 6 bases from V and 3 bases from J; junction bases left unmatched: 7. The CDR3 contains 15 residues. CDR3 coding DNA: TGTGCCAGCAGACCGGGGACAGGCGCCAATCAGCCCCAGCATTTT. Its protein product is CASRPGTGANQPQHF.

The chain links TRBV5-1 to TRBJ2-2; D is ambiguous. The CDR3 extends over 16 amino acids. Germline CDR1 is SGHRS and CDR2 is YFSETQ. Trimming pared 0 bases from V and 7 bases from J, leaving 16 bases between. The CDR3 region is CASSLGLVERRGELFF. In nucleotides, the CDR3 is TGCGCCAGCAGCTTGGGGCTGGTGGAGAGACGCGGGGAGCTGTTTTTT. The full variable domain, with the rest looked up from reference TRBV5-1 and TRBJ2-2, is KAGVTQTPRYLIKTRGQQVTLSCSPISGHRSVSWYQQTPGQGLQFLFEYFSETQRNKGNFPGRFSGRQFSNSRSEMNVSTLELGDSALYLCASSLGLVERRGELFFGEGSRLTVL.

The sample holds one count of this clonotype. V is TRBV7-2 and J is TRBJ1-3; no definite D call. The V gene's germline CDR1 is SGHTA and CDR2 FQGNSA. The CDR3 contains 15 residues. Between the trimmed V and J ends, which lost 1 base and 0 bases, there was a span of 7 bases. The CDR3 sequence: CASSLGRTSGNTIYF. CDR3 nucleotides: TGTGCCAGCAGCTTAGGACGGACCTCTGGAAACACCATATATTTT. The variable domain in full, with the rest retrieved from reference TRBV7-2 and TRBJ1-3, is GAGVSQSPSNKVTEKGKDVELRCDPISGHTALYWYRQSLGQGLEFLIYFQGNSAPDKSGLPSDRFSAERTGGSVSTLTIQRTQQEDSAVYLCASSLGRTSGNTIYFGEGSWLTVV.

V usage is TRBV29-1 and J usage is TRBJ1-2; D possibly corresponds to TRBD1 (6 bases). Looked up from germline, CDR1 is SQVTM and CDR2 is ANQGSEA. The V end was cut by 6 bases, the J end by 2 bases, with 7 bases between. The CDR3 runs 11 residues. CDR3 in DNA: TGCAGCGTGGACAGAAACTATGGCTACACCTTC. Translating it yields CSVDRNYGYTF.

This clonotype was counted between two and nine times. In nucleotides, the CDR3 is TGCGCCAGCGCCGGGACAGTGGCCTCAGATACGCAGTATTTT. Translation: CASAGTVASDTQYF. The V call is TRBV5-1, the J call TRBJ2-3; 7 bases are shared with TRBD1. CDR3 size: 14 residues. V shed 7 bases and J 4 bases; nucleotides not matched to a gene: 9. CDR1 is SGHRS and CDR2 is YFSETQ in the germline V gene.

CDR3 amino acids: CASSLEIADTQYF. CDR3 sequence (DNA): TGTGCCAGCAGCTTAGAGATTGCAGATACGCAGTATTTT. The chain uses TRBV11-2 and TRBJ2-3; D gene unclear. The CDR3 totals 13 residues. The germline V and J ends were trimmed by 0 bases and 4 bases, with 5 bases remaining between them. Germline loops: CDR1 SGHAT, CDR2 FQNNGV.

CDR3 nucleotides: TGCGCCAGCAGGAGGGGGGCGAACACCGGGGAGCTGTTTTTT. Its translation: CASRRGANTGELFF. The chain links TRBV4-3 to TRBJ2-2; D may match TRBD1 or TRBD2 (6 bases each). Trimming pared 6 bases from V and 0 bases from J, leaving 8 bases between. Germline-derived CDR1 and CDR2 are LGHNA and YSLEER. CDR3 length: 14 residues.

The chain recombines TRBV12-3 or TRBV12-4 with TRBJ2-1; 8 positions agree with TRBD2. V shed 5 bases, J shed 5 bases, and the junction held 8 bases outside the gene matches. The CDR3 totals 15 residues. CDR3 sequence reads: CASSVTSGGNNEQFF. Written as DNA, the CDR3 is TGTGCCAGCAGTGTAACTAGCGGAGGGAACAATGAGCAGTTCTTC.

The table lists this clonotype with many counts. This chain connects TRBV27 to TRBJ1-6, with 7 bases lining up with TRBD1. J lost 4 bases, V lost 4 bases, and 16 bases had no gene match. The CDR3 length is 19 residues. Germline values: CDR1 MNHEY, CDR2 SMNVEV (reference sequence). The chain's CDR3 is CASSSTKTQQGNYNSPLHF. DNA of the CDR3: TGTGCCAGCAGTTCAACTAAAACACAACAGGGGAATTATAATTCACCCCTCCACTTT.

The rearrangement joins TRBV5-1 to TRBJ2-7, with 13 nucleotides matching TRBD2. The CDR3 consists of 17 residues. Germline values: CDR1 SGHRS, CDR2 YFSETQ. V shed 4 bases and J 2 bases; nucleotides not matched to a gene: 9. DNA of the CDR3: TGCGCCAGCAGCCCCCGGACTAGCGGGGGCCCCCCCTACGAGCAGTACTTC. Translation gives CASSPRTSGGPPYEQYF. Filled out from reference TRBV5-1 and TRBJ2-7, the complete variable domain reads KAGVTQTPRYLIKTRGQQVTLSCSPISGHRSVSWYQQTPGQGLQFLFEYFSETQRNKGNFPGRFSGRQFSNSRSEMNVSTLELGDSALYLCASSPRTSGGPPYEQYFGPGTRLTVT.

This clonotype was observed a few times. The gene calls are TRBV5-1 and TRBJ2-3; D perhaps matches TRBD2 (5 bases). There are 16 residues in the CDR3. The ends were cut back, 0 bases at V and 2 bases at J, with 13 bases in the middle. Germline V gene sequence: CDR1 SGHRS, CDR2 YFSETQ. The CDR3, as DNA: TGCGCCAGCAGCTTGGGGCTAGCAGATTCCACAGATACGCAGTATTTT. Encoded protein: CASSLGLADSTDTQYF. The complete variable domain, with remaining parts taken from reference TRBV5-1 and TRBJ2-3, reads KAGVTQTPRYLIKTRGQQVTLSCSPISGHRSVSWYQQTPGQGLQFLFEYFSETQRNKGNFPGRFSGRQFSNSRSEMNVSTLELGDSALYLCASSLGLADSTDTQYFGPGTRLTVL.